Listed below are T cell receptor beta chains from one sample, sequenced in a study of T cells after yellow fever vaccination. A single record per CDR3 protein comes from TCRdb applying MiXCR to the 5' RACE reads. The sample lists 250,000 to 400,000 distinct CDR3 sequences; around 4.5% were seen once. The specimen comprised PBMCs, sampled 15 days after the yellow fever booster vaccination. Source of these receptors: a man between 18 and 35 years old who received the YFV17D yellow fever vaccine. Both conserved end residues are part of each CDR3. D genes are given only for firm matches. Clone size is given for some rows only: seen once, a few or many times, or a class if the clone is expanded.

v_gene	d_gene	j_gene	abundance	CDR3nt	CDR3aa
TRBV4-3	TRBD1	TRBJ1-1	many	TGCGCCAGCAGCCAGCTGGGACAGGGAATCGAAGGCACTGAAGCTTTCTTT	CASSQLGQGIEGTEAFF
TRBV11-2	TRBD1	TRBJ2-1	many	TGTGCCAGCAGCTCAACCCCGACAGGGGTGGGGAATGAGCAGTTCTTC	CASSSTPTGVGNEQFF
TRBV11-3	TRBD1	TRBJ1-1	few	TGTGCCAGCAGCCCGTCAGGGGGGAGTGAAGCTTTCTTT	CASSPSGGSEAFF
TRBV3-1	TRBD1	TRBJ1-2	many	TGTGCCAGCAGCCAGGGACAGGGTGTTCGCTATGGCTACACCTTC	CASSQGQGVRYGYTF
TRBV5-1	NA	TRBJ2-5	many	TGCGCCAGCAAGGTCGCGGGGGCCCGGGTTCAAGAGACCCAGTACTTC	CASKVAGARVQETQYF
TRBV5-6	TRBD1	TRBJ2-1	NA	TGTGCCAGCAGCGCAGGGGGAAACAATGAGCAGTTCTTC	CASSAGGNNEQFF
TRBV7-2	NA	TRBJ1-2	few	TGTGCCAGCATGATCGGTACTAGCACTGGCCTGGGCTACACCTTC	CASMIGTSTGLGYTF
TRBV11-2	TRBD2	TRBJ2-1	many	TGTGCCAGCAGCCTGCACAGCGGGGGCTCCTACAATGAGCAGTTCTTC	CASSLHSGGSYNEQFF
TRBV9	NA	TRBJ1-6	few	TGTGCCAGCAGCGTAGGGGGGGATCCGGATTCACCCCTCCACTTT	CASSVGGDPDSPLHF
TRBV27	NA	TRBJ1-1	many	TGTGCCAGCAGCTGGGGACGGGAAGCTTTCTTT	CASSWGREAFF
TRBV5-1	NA	TRBJ1-1	many	TGCGCCAGCAGCTTGGGGAGCGGGGACACTGAAGCTTTCTTT	CASSLGSGDTEAFF
TRBV2	NA	TRBJ1-2	few	TGTGCCAGCAGTGAAGAGGGATACTATGGCTACACCTTC	CASSEEGYYGYTF
TRBV10-3	NA	TRBJ2-2	many	TGTGCCATCAGTGGCAGCGGGGAGCTGTTTTTT	CAISGSGELFF
TRBV24-1	NA	TRBJ2-2	NA	TGTGCCACCAGTGACAACAGGCACGCGGGGGAGCTGTTTTTT	CATSDNRHAGELFF
TRBV7-9	NA	TRBJ1-1	NA	TGTGCCAGCAGCTTCTCCCCACAGGGAAGAGGCACTGAAGCTTTCTTT	CASSFSPQGRGTEAFF
TRBV4-3	NA	TRBJ2-3	few	TGCGCCAGCAGCCAAGGGCTACCTAGCACAGATACGCAGTATTTT	CASSQGLPSTDTQYF
TRBV12-2	NA	TRBJ2-3	few	TGTGCAAGTCGCACGGGGGGGTTCACAGATACGCAGTATTTT	CASRTGGFTDTQYF
TRBV6-2/TRBV6-3	TRBD1	TRBJ2-1	few	TGTGCCAGCAGCCACACAGGGGAATCCTACAATGAGCAGTTCTTC	CASSHTGESYNEQFF
TRBV20-1	NA	TRBJ2-1	many	TGCAGTGCTAGAGATTCTTACGGGGGCCTCAACTACAATGAGCAGTTCTTC	CSARDSYGGLNYNEQFF
TRBV20-1	NA	TRBJ2-1	NA	TGCAGTGCTAGAGATCCGGGGCAGTTCTACAATGAGCAGTTCTTC	CSARDPGQFYNEQFF
TRBV6-6	NA	TRBJ2-4	many	TGTGCCACCAGGGACCTAAACATTCAGTACTTC	CATRDLNIQYF
TRBV5-1	NA	TRBJ2-3	few	TGCGCCAGCGTCGACGGTAGCACAGATACGCAGTATTTT	CASVDGSTDTQYF
TRBV4-2	TRBD1	TRBJ1-2	NA	TGTGCCAGCAGCCGCAGGACAGGGGGCCTTTACCTCTACACCTTC	CASSRRTGGLYLYTF
TRBV7-9	NA	TRBJ1-1	few	TGTGCCAGCAGCCAAGTTGCTTTTAACACTGAAGCTTTCTTT	CASSQVAFNTEAFF
TRBV27	TRBD1	TRBJ1-2	NA	TGTGCCAGCAGTGACAGGGGCTGGGGCTACACCTTC	CASSDRGWGYTF
TRBV11-2	NA	TRBJ1-4	few	TGTGCCAGCAGCTCCCCGTGGGGGACTAATGAAAAACTGTTTTTT	CASSSPWGTNEKLFF
TRBV6-2/TRBV6-3	NA	TRBJ2-2	NA	TGTGCCAGCAGTTATCCTCAGAGCACCGGGGAGCTGTTTTTT	CASSYPQSTGELFF
TRBV7-9	NA	TRBJ2-2	NA	TGTGCCAGCAGCGATGTAGGAACGGGTTTCACCGGGGAGCTGTTTTTT	CASSDVGTGFTGELFF
TRBV11-2	TRBD2	TRBJ2-5	NA	TGTGCCAGCAGCTTAGGACTAGCGGGGAGGGGTTCCCAAGAGACCCAGTACTTC	CASSLGLAGRGSQETQYF
TRBV20-1	NA	TRBJ1-5	many	TGCAGTGCGTCAGGCAGCTACGTGGGTGGCAATCAGCCCCAGCATTTT	CSASGSYVGGNQPQHF
TRBV5-4	TRBD1	TRBJ1-1	NA	TGTGCCAGCAGACGTGACAGGGGTGAAGCTTTCTTT	CASRRDRGEAFF
TRBV23-1	TRBD2	TRBJ2-1	NA	TGCGCCAGCAGCCCGAGCGGGGGTGAGGACAATGAGCAGTTCTTC	CASSPSGGEDNEQFF
TRBV4-3	NA	TRBJ2-2	many	TGCGCCAGCAGCCACTTACTAGCTGGCAACACCGGGGAGCTGTTTTTT	CASSHLLAGNTGELFF
TRBV15	NA	TRBJ1-2	few	TGTGCCACCAGCAGAGATTCAGTGGAACAGCCGAACTATGGCTACACCTTC	CATSRDSVEQPNYGYTF
TRBV5-1	NA	TRBJ1-1	NA	TGCGCCAGCAGCCCACGGTATCAGGGAATGAACACTGAAGCTTTCTTT	CASSPRYQGMNTEAFF
TRBV4-1	TRBD1	TRBJ1-5	many	TGCGCCAGCAGCCAGACAGTAACACAGGGGGGGTATCGACCCCAGCATTTT	CASSQTVTQGGYRPQHF
TRBV4-3	NA	TRBJ1-2	many	TGCGCCAGCAGCCAAGCGGGGGGCAGCTATGGCTACACCTTC	CASSQAGGSYGYTF
TRBV4-3	NA	TRBJ1-2	NA	TGCGCCAGCAGCCAAGATACCCGACAGGCAATTTATGGCTACACCTTC	CASSQDTRQAIYGYTF
TRBV6-2/TRBV6-3	NA	TRBJ2-1	NA	TGTGCCAGCAGTTATCGGCTACCGACCATATACAATGAGCAGTTCTTC	CASSYRLPTIYNEQFF
TRBV20-1	TRBD2	TRBJ2-5	few	TGCAGTGCTCACCTGGGACTAGCGGAAGAGACCCAGTACTTC	CSAHLGLAEETQYF
TRBV7-3	NA	TRBJ1-1	many	TGTGCCAGCAGCTTAACATCTACCGGGGACACTGAAGCTTTCTTT	CASSLTSTGDTEAFF
TRBV6-5	NA	TRBJ1-6	many	TGTGCCAGCAGTTACACCCTGAATTCACCCCTCCACTTT	CASSYTLNSPLHF
TRBV5-1	NA	TRBJ2-7	many	TGCGCCAGCAGCTCCCTCGGGCGGGGGCTCTACGAGCAGTACTTC	CASSSLGRGLYEQYF